This passage covers 19 T cell receptor beta chains from one sample sequenced in a study of blood T cells in healthy people across ages. Alongside a J-beta primer mix, a sample-barcoded 5' primer served in a second PCR lasting roughly 6 to 12 cycles. TCRdb recomputed calls from the 5' RACE reads with MiXCR, one row per CDR3 protein. The table shows 1.5 million to 2 million distinct CDR3 sequences, with roughly 49% occurring only once. The sequencing input was blood. All receptors derive from a middle-aged woman in good health.

This clonotype was counted a few times. V gene TRBV5-1 combines with J gene TRBJ2-1, with TRBD1 as a possible D gene (7 bases). Germline V CDR1 and CDR2: SGHRS, YFSETQ. V was pared by 2 bases and J by 7 bases, with 13 bases between. This CDR3 spans 14 amino acids. Here the CDR3 reads CASSFGQGGNEQFF. The DNA for the CDR3 is TGCGCCAGCAGCTTTGGGCAGGGGGGAAATGAGCAGTTCTTC.

V gene TRBV20-1 combines with J gene TRBJ2-1; 7 bases match TRBD1. This CDR3 has 14 residues. The germline V gene encodes CDR1 DFQATT and CDR2 SNEGSKA (reference sequence). Trimming removed 3 bases from V and 3 bases from J; junction bases left unmatched: 5. This CDR3 reads CSASLRGYYNEQFF. In DNA, the CDR3 is TGCAGTGCTAGTCTCAGGGGGTACTACAATGAGCAGTTCTTC.

This clonotype was picked up a small number of times. CDR3: CSARGQGSGGQETQYF. In DNA form, the CDR3 reads TGCAGTGCTAGAGGGCAGGGAAGCGGTGGCCAAGAGACCCAGTACTTC. The rearrangement joins TRBV20-1 to TRBJ2-5, with D perhaps being TRBD1 or TRBD2 (5 bases each). The CDR3 is made up of 16 amino acids. The ends were cut back, 1 base at V and 1 base at J, with 16 bases in the middle. Germline CDR1 DFQATT, CDR2 SNEGSKA (reference sequence).

The chain uses TRBV15 and TRBJ2-1; D is possibly TRBD2 (7 bases). Looked up from germline, CDR1 is LNHNV and CDR2 is YYDKDF (reference sequence). The CDR3 covers 16 residues. The ends were cut back, 5 bases at V and 0 bases at J, with 14 bases in the middle. The CDR3 reads CATSGGGASSYNEQFF. In nucleotides, the CDR3 is TGTGCCACCAGCGGGGGGGGCGCCAGCTCCTACAATGAGCAGTTCTTC.

The chain couples TRBV20-1 to TRBJ1-2, with TRBD1 identical over 7 bases. Germline V lookup: CDR1 DFQATT, CDR2 SNEGSKA (reference sequence). Germline trimming cut 3 bases from V and 8 bases from J; bases unmatched to any gene: 9. The CDR3 runs 13 residues. As DNA, the CDR3 is TGCAGTGCTAGCAGACAGGGTTCTTCCGGCTACACCTTC. Translation: CSASRQGSSGYTF.

This clonotype turned up a few times. The chain employs TRBV4-1 and TRBJ2-1; D is ambiguous. Germline values: CDR1 MGHRA, CDR2 YSYEKL. V lost 3 bases, J lost 5 bases, and 8 bases lay in between. This CDR3 is built from 13 residues. CDR3 DNA sequence: TGCGCCAGCAGCCATCCCAGCGACAATGAGCAGTTCTTC. It encodes CASSHPSDNEQFF.

The chain has TRBV5-1 and TRBJ2-3, with D possibly matching TRBD1 (6 bases). The V end was cut by 1 base, the J end by 4 bases, with 13 bases between. CDR3 length: 15 amino acids. Germline V gene sequence: CDR1 SGHRS, CDR2 YFSETQ. CDR3 bases: TGCGCCAGCAGCTTGACAGGGAGTTTCGCAGATACGCAGTATTTT. It yields the protein CASSLTGSFADTQYF.

This chain links TRBV7-6 with TRBJ2-3; D not resolved. The ends were cut back, 8 bases at V and 5 bases at J, with 8 bases in the middle. Looked up from germline, CDR1 is SGHVS and CDR2 is FNYEAQ. CDR3 length: 11 residues. CDR3 amino acids: CASEDRDTQYF. The CDR3 region has the DNA TGTGCCAGCGAGGATAGAGATACGCAGTATTTT.

The V gene is TRBV4-2, the J gene TRBJ1-2; 8 bases fit TRBD1. Germline CDR1 LGHNA, CDR2 YNFKEQ. The CDR3 spans 16 residues. V dropped 0 bases and J dropped 3; count of bases not matched to a gene: 6. The CDR3 DNA reads as TGTGCCAGCAGCCAAGAAACAGGGGGAAACTACTATGGCTACACCTTC. The encoded protein is CASSQETGGNYYGYTF.

CDR3 region: CASSPAGQNNEKLFF. CDR3 nucleotides: TGTGCCAGCAGCCCAGCGGGACAGAATAATGAAAAACTGTTTTTT. This sequence joins TRBV7-3 and TRBJ1-4; 7 nucleotides agree with TRBD1. The CDR3 totals 15 residues. The trim removed 5 bases at V and 4 bases at J, leaving 7 bases unmatched. Germline CDR1 and CDR2: SGHTA and FQGTGA. The full variable domain, rest sourced from reference TRBV7-3 and TRBJ1-4, is GAGVSQTPSNKVTEKGKYVELRCDPISGHTALYWYRQSLGQGPEFLIYFQGTGAADDSGLPNDRFFAVRPEGSVSTLKIQRTERGDSAVYLCASSPAGQNNEKLFFGSGTQLSVL.

This sequence joins TRBV7-6 and TRBJ2-5; TRBD1 matches 8 bases. The V and J ends lost 5 bases and 5 bases, in that order; junction bases with no gene match: 16. Germline CDR1 SGHVS, CDR2 FNYEAQ. The CDR3 is made up of 17 amino acids. CDR3 in amino acids: CASSPGDTGGFRETQYF. The CDR3 coding sequence is TGTGCCAGCAGCCCCGGGGATACAGGGGGGTTTCGGGAGACCCAGTACTTC.

This sequence joins TRBV27 and TRBJ1-4, with 9 nucleotides matching TRBD1. There are 18 residues in the CDR3. J lost 5 bases, V lost 5 bases, and 15 bases had no gene match. The germline V gene encodes CDR1 MNHEY and CDR2 SMNVEV (reference sequence). The DNA of the CDR3 is TGTGCCAGCAGTCCGCAGACCAAGGGACAGGGCATGAATGAAAAACTGTTTTTT. Protein: CASSPQTKGQGMNEKLFF.

The rearrangement links TRBV20-1 to TRBJ2-3; D possibly matches TRBD1 or TRBD2 (5 bases each). This CDR3 has 13 amino acids. V lost 3 bases to trimming and J lost 6 bases, with 13 bases between them. The germline V gene has CDR1 DFQATT and CDR2 SNEGSKA (reference sequence). In nucleotides, the CDR3 is TGCAGTGCTAGGGGGGTAGCAGGGGATACGCAGTATTTT. This encodes CSARGVAGDTQYF.

There are many counts of this clonotype. The chain carries TRBV5-1 and TRBJ2-3, with unresolved D. The germline CDR1 and CDR2 sequences are SGHRS and YFSETQ. CDR3 size: 14 residues. The CDR3 region has the DNA TGCGCTTCCTCCCCGACGTCTAGCACAGATACGCAGTATTTT. This encodes CASSPTSSTDTQYF.

Only one count was recorded for this clonotype. The rearrangement joins TRBV15 to TRBJ2-7; D tentatively reads TRBD1 or TRBD2 (5 bases each). The CDR3 spans 14 residues. The V gene's germline CDR1 is LNHNV and CDR2 YYDKDF (reference sequence). Between the trimmed V and J ends, which lost 3 bases and 3 bases, there was a span of 12 bases. CDR3 protein: CATSSHRDGYEQYF. The CDR3 DNA reads TGTGCCACCAGCAGTCACCGGGACGGCTACGAGCAGTACTTC.

This clonotype has more than one count but fewer than ten. V gene TRBV6-2 or TRBV6-3 combines with J gene TRBJ2-5; D is perhaps TRBD1 or TRBD2 (5 bases each). V was clipped by 5 bases and J by 5 bases, with 12 bases between them. Germline CDR1 and CDR2: MNHEY and SVGEGT. The CDR3 consists of 13 residues. The CDR3 sequence is CASSQLGTETQYF. The DNA for the CDR3 is TGTGCCAGCAGTCAACTGGGGACGGAGACCCAGTACTTC.

This clonotype was detected once. The chain recombines TRBV7-9 with TRBJ2-3; 8 bases are a match to TRBD2. J lost 6 bases, V lost 2 bases, and 10 bases had no gene match. In germline, CDR1 is SEHNR, CDR2 FQNEAQ (reference sequence). The CDR3 consists of 16 residues. CDR3 amino acids: CASSLKLADPEDTQYF. The CDR3 bases are TGTGCCAGCAGCTTAAAACTAGCGGACCCGGAGGATACGCAGTATTTT.

This chain uses TRBV4-1 with TRBJ1-2; D call uncertain. This CDR3 has 14 amino acids. Per the germline V gene, CDR1 is MGHRA and CDR2 is YSYEKL. Trimming pared 2 bases from V and 5 bases from J, leaving 12 bases between. Written as DNA, the CDR3 is TGCGCCAGCAGCCAAAGACTGGGCAAGTATGGCTACACCTTC. It codes for CASSQRLGKYGYTF.

The chain carries TRBV6-5 and TRBJ2-1, with TRBD2 matching over 14 bases. V dropped 0 bases and J dropped 10; count of bases not matched to a gene: 5. This CDR3 comprises 16 residues. From germline, CDR1 is MNHEY and CDR2 SVGAGI. The CDR3 here is CASSYSTSGGAKEQFF. The CDR3 DNA follows: TGTGCCAGCAGTTACTCGACTAGCGGGGGGGCCAAGGAGCAGTTCTTC.